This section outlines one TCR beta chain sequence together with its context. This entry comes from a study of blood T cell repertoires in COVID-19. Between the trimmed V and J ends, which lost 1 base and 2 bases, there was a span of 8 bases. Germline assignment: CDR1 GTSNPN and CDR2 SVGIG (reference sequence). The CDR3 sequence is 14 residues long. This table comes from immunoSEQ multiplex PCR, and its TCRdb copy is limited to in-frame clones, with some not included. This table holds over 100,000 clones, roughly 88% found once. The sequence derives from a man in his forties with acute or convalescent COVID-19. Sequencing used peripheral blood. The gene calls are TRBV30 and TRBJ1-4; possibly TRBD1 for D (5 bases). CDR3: CAWSEGLTNEKLFF. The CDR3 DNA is TGTGCCTGGAGTGAGGGACTGACTAATGAAAAACTGTTTTTT.